This entry lists 32 T cell receptor beta chains sequenced from one sample in a study of beta chain features in type 1 diabetes. The authors reverse transcribed all of the isolated RNA, so sequencing captured expressed TCRB transcripts. Sequencing used immunoSEQ multiplex PCR; TCRdb keeps in-frame clones, though not all of them. The sample has under 300,000 clones; roughly 22% are singletons. No antigen is known for these receptors. Study results and caveats: The study found moderately but significantly shorter TCRB CDR3s in all four CD4+ subsets of Type 1 diabetes patients.

Sequenced material: naive CD4+ T cells from blood. These TCRs come from a woman in her thirties or forties with type 1 diabetes.

The CDR3 reads CASSPAPGNNEQFF. CDR3 DNA sequence: TGTGCCAGCTCACCAGCCCCAGGGAACAATGAGCAGTTCTTC. The chain has TRBV18 and TRBJ2-1; a possible D gene is TRBD1 (5 bases). V was shortened by 2 bases and J by 5 bases, with 10 bases between the two germline ends. This CDR3 region has 14 residues. The germline gives CDR1 KGHSH, CDR2 LQKENI. Looking up the rest from reference TRBV18 and TRBJ2-1 gives the full variable domain: NAGVMQNPRHLVRRRGQEARLRCSPMKGHSHVYWYRQLPEEGLKFMVYLQKENIIDESGMPKERFSAEFPKEGPSILRIQQVVRGDSAAYFCASSPAPGNNEQFFGPGTRLTVL.

This clone was detected only a few times. V gene TRBV4-1 combines with J gene TRBJ2-3; maybe TRBD2 (5 bases). Per the germline V gene, CDR1 is MGHRA and CDR2 is YSYEKL. This CDR3 comprises 15 residues. V dropped 1 base and J dropped 5 bases, with 13 bases sitting between them. The CDR3 reads CASSQGSSGRDTQYF. CDR3 coding DNA: TGCGCCAGCAGCCAAGGTTCCAGCGGTAGAGATACGCAGTATTTT.

The V call is TRBV4-1, the J call TRBJ2-1, with a tentative D call TRBD2 (5 bases). The CDR3 consists of 14 residues. Trimming removed 1 base at V and 8 bases at J, with 12 bases between. The germline V gene encodes CDR1 MGHRA and CDR2 YSYEKL. This chain's CDR3 is CASSQVSGSDEQFF. DNA for the CDR3: TGCGCCAGCAGCCAAGTATCGGGTAGCGATGAGCAGTTCTTC.

Concerning this clone itself: Other DNA sequences of this sample code for an identical CDR3. The J gene is TRBJ2-5, the V gene TRBV28; no reliable D call. V lost 3 bases and J 2 bases, leaving 4 bases between the germline ends. The germline gives CDR1 MDHEN, CDR2 SYDVKM. The CDR3 covers 12 residues. The CDR3 sequence: CASSLRQETQYF. The CDR3 nucleotides are TGTGCCAGCAGTTTGCGGCAAGAGACCCAGTACTTC.

The chain couples TRBV27 to TRBJ2-3; 14 bases agree with TRBD2. The J segment lost 4 bases and the V segment lost 6 bases, leaving 6 bases of the junction unmatched. The length of the CDR3 is 16 residues. The germline gives CDR1 MNHEY, CDR2 SMNVEV (reference sequence). The CDR3 DNA sequence: TGTGCCAGCAGATTCGGACTAGCGGGAGGACCAGATACGCAGTATTTT. This encodes CASRFGLAGGPDTQYF.

This chain links TRBV11-2 with TRBJ1-5; TRBD1 aligns across 10 bases. Looked up from germline, CDR1 is SGHAT and CDR2 is FQNNGV. This CDR3 is built from 14 residues. Germline trimming cut 5 bases from V and 4 bases from J; bases unmatched to any gene: 2. The CDR3 spells CASSPGQGNQPQHF. CDR3 nucleotides: TGTGCCAGCAGCCCGGGACAGGGGAATCAGCCCCAGCATTTT.

The chain couples TRBV28 to TRBJ2-2, with TRBD2 matching over 11 bases. Germline CDR1 MDHEN, CDR2 SYDVKM. The V segment lost 3 bases and the J segment 7 bases; nucleotides outside the gene matches: 7. This CDR3 is 16 amino acids long. CDR3 sequence (DNA): TGTGCCAGCAGTTTCATTAGCGGGAGGGCCGGCGGGGAGCTGTTTTTT. It yields the protein CASSFISGRAGGELFF.

This clone has more than one count but fewer than ten. The chain joins TRBV5-6 to TRBJ2-1; a weak D match, TRBD2 (7 bases). The V gene lost 2 bases and the J gene lost 9 bases, with 12 bases spanning the gap. The germline V gene has CDR1 SGHDT and CDR2 YYEEEE. The CDR3 runs to 13 residues. In DNA form, the CDR3 reads TGTGCCAGCAGCTTAGGGGGGGCGGGTGAGCAGTTCTTC. It encodes CASSLGGAGEQFF.

This clone was detected a few times. The V gene is TRBV7-2, the J gene TRBJ1-5, with no clear D. Trimming stripped 1 base from V and 1 base from J, with 11 bases between. Germline V CDR1 and CDR2: SGHTA, FQGNSA. The CDR3 has 16 residues. Written as DNA, the CDR3 is TGTGCCAGCAGCTTAGTCGGGGTTCAGAGCAATCAGCCCCAGCATTTT. Protein sequence: CASSLVGVQSNQPQHF. The entire variable domain, with the rest obtained from reference TRBV7-2 and TRBJ1-5, is as follows: GAGVSQSPSNKVTEKGKDVELRCDPISGHTALYWYRQSLGQGLEFLIYFQGNSAPDKSGLPSDRFSAERTGGSVSTLTIQRTQQEDSAVYLCASSLVGVQSNQPQHFGDGTRLSIL.

The gene calls are TRBV9 and TRBJ2-6, with 8 nucleotides matching TRBD1. CDR3 size: 18 residues. The V gene end was trimmed by 0 bases and the J gene end by 1 base; junction bases not matched to a gene: 6. Per the germline V gene, CDR1 is SGDLS and CDR2 is YYNGEE. CDR3 sequence (DNA): TGTGCCAGCAGCGTAGCCACAGGGGGGACGTCTGGGGCCAACGTCCTGACTTTC. It yields the protein CASSVATGGTSGANVLTF.

This rearrangement joins TRBV11-2 to TRBJ2-5; 8 nucleotides match TRBD1. V lost 6 bases, J lost 1 base, and 7 bases stayed unmatched. The CDR3 length is 15 residues. The germline gives CDR1 SGHAT, CDR2 FQNNGV. The CDR3: CASRIPGGPQETQYF. The CDR3 region has the DNA TGTGCCAGCAGAATCCCAGGGGGCCCCCAAGAGACCCAGTACTTC.

This clone came up a few times. The chain couples TRBV28 to TRBJ2-1; perhaps TRBD2 as D (6 bases). This CDR3 comprises 14 residues. Germline assignment: CDR1 MDHEN and CDR2 SYDVKM. The ends were cut back, 2 bases at V and 6 bases at J, with 11 bases in the middle. The CDR3 reads CASSLVGEVNEQFF. The CDR3, as DNA: TGTGCCAGCAGTTTAGTAGGGGAGGTCAATGAGCAGTTCTTC.

This clone was seen a few times. This rearrangement joins TRBV18 to TRBJ2-7; TRBD1 matches at 10 bases. Germline assignment: CDR1 KGHSH and CDR2 LQKENI. The J segment lost 3 bases and the V segment lost 5 bases, leaving 1 base of the junction unmatched. The CDR3 has 13 residues. The CDR3 sequence is CASSRTGGYEQYF. In nucleotides, the CDR3 is TGTGCCAGCTCAAGGACAGGGGGCTACGAGCAGTACTTC. The full variable domain, its missing parts supplied by reference TRBV18 and TRBJ2-7, is NAGVMQNPRHLVRRRGQEARLRCSPMKGHSHVYWYRQLPEEGLKFMVYLQKENIIDESGMPKERFSAEFPKEGPSILRIQQVVRGDSAAYFCASSRTGGYEQYFGPGTRLTVT.

The chain employs TRBV14 and TRBJ2-1; a possible D gene is TRBD1 (8 bases). CDR3 length: 12 residues. CDR1 is SGHDN and CDR2 is FVKESK in the germline V gene. The V and J ends lost 6 bases and 7 bases respectively, with 10 bases between them. CDR3 loop: CASRQGGNEQFF. CDR3 nucleotides: TGTGCCAGCAGACAGGGGGGGAATGAGCAGTTCTTC.

The V and J genes are TRBV4-3 and TRBJ2-1; D is possibly TRBD2 (7 bases). With 0 bases removed from V and 2 bases from J, the gap between germline ends came to 17 bases. CDR3 size: 18 residues. Germline CDR1 and CDR2: LGHNA and YSLEER. CDR3 in amino acids: CASSQELRRGGPYNEQFF. Written as DNA, the CDR3 is TGCGCCAGCAGCCAAGAGTTAAGGAGGGGGGGCCCCTACAATGAGCAGTTCTTC.

As regards this clone: Other DNA sequences in the same sample also yield this CDR3. The chain has TRBV15 and TRBJ1-5; D is uncertain. The CDR3 runs to 14 residues. V shed 0 bases and J shed 2 bases, with 5 bases lying between them. Per the germline V gene, CDR1 is LNHNV and CDR2 is YYDKDF (reference sequence). The CDR3 DNA reads as TGTGCCACCAGCAGAGACACGGGCAATCAGCCCCAGCATTTT. Translated, it gives CATSRDTGNQPQHF.

Here the CDR3 reads CASSTSGLAGDRFHEQFF. CDR3 nucleotide sequence: TGTGCCAGCAGTACATCAGGGCTAGCGGGGGACAGGTTCCATGAGCAGTTCTTC. The V gene is TRBV28, the J gene TRBJ2-1, with TRBD2 matching 10 bases. The CDR3 runs to 18 residues. CDR1 and CDR2 (germline): MDHEN, SYDVKM. V lost 5 bases, J lost 8 bases, and 18 bases stayed unmatched.

This chain connects TRBV18 to TRBJ1-6, with TRBD1 identical over 7 bases. This CDR3 has 13 amino acids. CDR1 is KGHSH and CDR2 is LQKENI in the germline V gene. J lost 7 bases, V lost 6 bases, and 3 bases had no gene match. CDR3 in amino acids: CASSSGQNSPLHF. The CDR3, as DNA: TGTGCCAGCTCCTCGGGACAGAATTCACCCCTCCACTTT. Full variable domain (rest looked up from reference TRBV18 and TRBJ1-6): NAGVMQNPRHLVRRRGQEARLRCSPMKGHSHVYWYRQLPEEGLKFMVYLQKENIIDESGMPKERFSAEFPKEGPSILRIQQVVRGDSAAYFCASSSGQNSPLHFGNGTRLTVT.

The rearrangement uses TRBV28 and TRBJ2-7; D perhaps matches TRBD2 (7 bases). Per germline, CDR1 MDHEN and CDR2 SYDVKM. Trimming removed 6 bases from V and 1 base from J, with 16 bases in between. CDR3 length: 15 residues. The CDR3 is CASRGGVDRSYEQYF. CDR3 sequence (DNA): TGTGCCAGCAGGGGAGGGGTCGACAGGTCCTACGAGCAGTACTTC.

The rearrangement joins TRBV29-1 to TRBJ1-2; D possibly corresponds to TRBD1 (5 bases). V dropped 7 bases and J dropped 8 bases, with 17 bases sitting between them. Germline V gives CDR1 SQVTM, CDR2 ANQGSEA. This CDR3 spans 12 amino acids. The CDR3 DNA is TGCAGCGCACGCCCTGGGGCTGAGGGCTACACCTTC. Its translation: CSARPGAEGYTF.

This clone was seen a few times. The V call is TRBV29-1, the J call TRBJ2-7; 8 bases fit TRBD1. Unmatched junction bases numbered 6, after V lost 7 bases and J lost 4 bases. The CDR3 has 12 residues. The germline gives CDR1 SQVTM, CDR2 ANQGSEA. In nucleotides, the CDR3 is TGCAGCGGTCGGGACAGGTTTTACGAGCAGTACTTC. Translating it yields CSGRDRFYEQYF.

The chain recombines TRBV5-5 with TRBJ2-5; 9 nucleotides align to TRBD1. Losses at the gene ends were 4 bases for V and 3 bases for J; bases not matched to a gene: 4. This CDR3 comprises 14 residues. Germline CDR1 is SGHKS and CDR2 is YYEKEE (reference sequence). The CDR3 sequence is CASSRRDREETQYF. CDR3 nucleotides: TGTGCCAGCAGCCGCAGGGACAGGGAAGAGACCCAGTACTTC. Complete variable domain (other parts from reference TRBV5-5 and TRBJ2-5): DAGVTQSPTHLIKTRGQQVTLRCSPISGHKSVSWYQQVLGQGPQFIFQYYEKEERGRGNFPDRFSARQFPNYSSELNVNALLLGDSALYLCASSRRDREETQYFGPGTRLLVL.

This clone was counted between two and nine times. The V gene is TRBV30, the J gene TRBJ2-7, with TRBD2 matching 8 bases. Germline V lookup: CDR1 GTSNPN, CDR2 SVGIG (reference sequence). V lost 0 bases, J lost 7 bases, and 11 bases stayed unmatched. The CDR3 runs to 15 residues. This CDR3 reads CAWSVLAGGNTEQYF. CDR3 in DNA: TGTGCCTGGAGTGTACTGGCGGGAGGCAATACAGAGCAGTACTTC. Complete variable domain (other parts from reference TRBV30 and TRBJ2-7): SQTIHQWPATLVQPVGSPLSLECTVEGTSNPNLYWYRQAAGRGLQLLFYSVGIGQISSEVPQNLSASRPQDRQFILSSKKLLLSDSGFYLCAWSVLAGGNTEQYFGPGTRLTVT.

This clone was seen more than once but under ten times. This chain links TRBV7-9 with TRBJ1-5; 10 nucleotides align to TRBD1. CDR1 is SEHNR, CDR2 FQNEAQ, per germline (reference sequence). With 4 bases clipped from V and 7 bases from J, the junction kept 13 bases outside the gene matches. This CDR3 region has 17 residues. The CDR3 loop reads CASSSLGTGEGKQPQHF. CDR3 nucleotide sequence: TGTGCCAGCAGCTCCCTCGGGACAGGGGAAGGAAAGCAGCCCCAGCATTTT.

This sequence joins TRBV9 and TRBJ2-5, with a weak D call TRBD2 (7 bases). Trimming removed 4 bases at V and 2 bases at J, with 12 bases between. Germline V gene sequence: CDR1 SGDLS, CDR2 YYNGEE. This CDR3 has 14 residues. The CDR3, as DNA: TGTGCCAGCAGCCCGGGGAGGGGGCAAGAGACCCAGTACTTC. Protein product: CASSPGRGQETQYF.

CDR3 residues: CASSPDTAKNIQYF. CDR3 nucleotide sequence: TGTGCCAGCAGCCCCGACACAGCCAAAAACATTCAGTACTTC. This chain uses TRBV7-2 with TRBJ2-4; D remains unclear. Germline V gives CDR1 SGHTA, CDR2 FQGNSA. V was shortened by 5 bases and J by 0 bases, with 8 bases between the two germline ends. This CDR3 comprises 14 residues.

The chain uses TRBV15 and TRBJ1-1; the match to TRBD1 covers 7 bases. J lost 1 base, V lost 3 bases, and 11 bases had no gene match. The CDR3 sequence is 17 residues long. Germline loops: CDR1 LNHNV, CDR2 YYDKDF (reference sequence). CDR3 protein: CATSSDRETKWNTEAFF. In DNA form, the CDR3 reads TGTGCCACCAGCAGCGACAGGGAAACGAAATGGAACACTGAAGCTTTCTTT.

The chain recombines TRBV5-4 with TRBJ2-3, with 9 bases identical to TRBD2. The CDR3 extends over 13 amino acids. J gave up 6 bases and V 4 bases, and 3 bases lay outside the gene matches. CDR1 and CDR2 from the germline V gene are SGHNT and YYREEE (reference sequence). The CDR3 loop is CASSQAGGDTQYF. As DNA, the CDR3 is TGTGCCAGCAGCCAGGCGGGGGGGGATACGCAGTATTTT.

The chain is built from TRBV30 and TRBJ2-2; no clear D gene. Germline values: CDR1 GTSNPN, CDR2 SVGIG (reference sequence). The CDR3 has 12 residues. Trimming left V 2 bases short and J 5 bases short, with 6 bases between. CDR3 loop: CAWSRETGELFF. CDR3 in DNA: TGTGCCTGGAGTAGAGAAACCGGGGAGCTGTTTTTT. The entire variable domain, with the rest obtained from reference TRBV30 and TRBJ2-2, is as follows: SQTIHQWPATLVQPVGSPLSLECTVEGTSNPNLYWYRQAAGRGLQLLFYSVGIGQISSEVPQNLSASRPQDRQFILSSKKLLLSDSGFYLCAWSRETGELFFGEGSRLTVL.

This clone was picked up a small number of times. This CDR3 reads CASTQLAGEPSDTQYF. The CDR3, as DNA: TGTGCCAGCACCCAACTAGCGGGGGAGCCTTCGGATACGCAGTATTTT. The chain links TRBV2 to TRBJ2-3; 11 bases align to TRBD2. V lost 7 bases, J lost 6 bases, and 12 bases stayed unmatched. Germline-derived CDR1 and CDR2 are SNHLY and FYNNEI. The length of the CDR3 is 16 residues.

This clone was counted only a few times. This chain uses TRBV4-2 with TRBJ1-1; D remains ambiguous. Germline lookup yields CDR1 LGHNA and CDR2 YNFKEQ. V lost 1 base to trimming and J lost 1 base, with 13 bases between them. The CDR3 contains 16 residues. CDR3 in DNA: TGTGCCAGCAGCCAAGGAAACACGGAGGCGAACACTGAAGCTTTCTTT. Translated, it gives CASSQGNTEANTEAFF.

This clone was observed a handful of times. The chain joins TRBV27 to TRBJ2-1, with 9 bases matching TRBD2. Looked up from germline, CDR1 is MNHEY and CDR2 is SMNVEV (reference sequence). With 3 bases clipped from V and 4 bases from J, the junction kept 1 base outside the gene matches. This CDR3 spans 14 amino acids. CDR3 protein: CASSFLAGYNEQFF. The CDR3 nucleotides are TGTGCCAGCAGTTTTCTAGCGGGGTACAATGAGCAGTTCTTC.